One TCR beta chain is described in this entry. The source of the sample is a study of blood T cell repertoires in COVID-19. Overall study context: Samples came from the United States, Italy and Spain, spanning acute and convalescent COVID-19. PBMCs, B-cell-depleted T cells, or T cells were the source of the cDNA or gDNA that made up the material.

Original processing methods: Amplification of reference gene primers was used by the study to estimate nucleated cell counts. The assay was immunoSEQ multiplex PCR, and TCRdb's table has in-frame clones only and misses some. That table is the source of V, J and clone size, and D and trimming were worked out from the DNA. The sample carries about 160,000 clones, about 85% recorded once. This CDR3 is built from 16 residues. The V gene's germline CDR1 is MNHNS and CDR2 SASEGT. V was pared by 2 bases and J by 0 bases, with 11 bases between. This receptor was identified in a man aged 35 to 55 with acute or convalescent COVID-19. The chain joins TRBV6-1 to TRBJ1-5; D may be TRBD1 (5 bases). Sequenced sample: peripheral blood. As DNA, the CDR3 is TGTGCCAGCAGTGAACAGGGTCAGTATAGCAATCAGCCCCAGCATTTT. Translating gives CASSEQGQYSNQPQHF.